This paragraph reports one TCR delta chain. The antigen is undetermined. Extracted RNA was reverse transcribed into cDNA. Multiplex PCR used pooled V-gene forward primers and a constant-region reverse primer to amplify CDR3s. TCRdb ran CATT on the multiplex PCR reads. Among under 85,000 delta-chain clones listed, around 32% were seen once. After alphabeta T cell depletion, CD3+ Vdelta1+ Vdelta2- thymocytes were sorted. These data are taken from a study of Vδ1+ human thymocytes. Study outcomes and limitations: Donors shared many TRG clonotypes but few TRD clonotypes. Unlike peripheral blood Vdelta1+ controls, thymic delta-chain sequences included roughly 18% Vdelta2 and few Vdelta3. In the thymus, TRG and TRD repertoires looked highly polyclonal with Gaussian CDR3 lengths.

The V gene's germline CDR1 is TSWWSYY and CDR2 QGS. CDR3 length: 24 residues. The V gene end was trimmed by 0 bases and the J gene end by 1 base; junction bases not matched to a gene: 27. The sequence came from a boy in the first two years of life who had congenital heart surgery. The sequenced sample was Vdelta1+ gamma-delta thymocytes from the thymus. This sample's subset: FACS-sorted CD3+ TCRalphabeta- TCRVdelta1+ TCRVdelta2- thymocytes. The rearrangement joins TRDV1 to TRDJ1; 9 nucleotides agree with TRDD3. The CDR3 DNA sequence: TGTGCTCTTGGGGAACTAGACTGGTTCCCCGGGGGATACAGGGACTCTGTGTTCACCGATAAACTCATCTTT. It is translated as CALGELDWFPGGYRDSVFTDKLIF.